The clone carrying this TCR beta chain was observed many times. The antigen remains unidentified. The sample comes from a study of T-cell reconstitution after alpha-beta-depleted transplantation in children. Study observations and caveats: Surviving recipient T cells and thymic progenitors underlay high day-60 TCRbeta diversity in some patients. Among T cells one year after transplant, newly produced cells accounted for most counts and diversity. Reportedly, only several hundred clones from non-depleted graft cells drove alpha-beta T-cell counts at about two months.

Preparation of the TCRbeta library involved a method that used unique molecular identifiers. TCRdb independently ran MiXCR on the PCR reads; one entry per CDR3 protein. The sample contains approximately 190,000 distinct CDR3 sequences, around 9.2% of which appear only once. Trimming took 6 bases from V and 7 from J; bases not matched to a gene: 4. From germline, CDR1 is SQVTM and CDR2 ANQGSEA. The CDR3 length is 11 residues. This sequence joins TRBV29-1 and TRBJ2-7; 9 nucleotides match TRBD2. This clonotype was sampled from a male patient aged 2-10 years who had a stem cell transplant for acute myeloid leukemia, so the T cells may come from the graft donor. Sequencing was performed on PBMCs, mostly from graft donor cells, taken 360 days after TCRalphabeta/CD19-depleted stem cell transplant. This CDR3 reads CSVSSGGEQYV. CDR3 sequence (DNA): TGCAGCGTCAGCAGCGGGGGGGAGCAGTACGTC.